The rows below give T cell receptor beta chains drawn from one sample of a study of blood T cell repertoires in COVID-19. The data were produced by immunoSEQ multiplex PCR, yet TCRdb's version contains in-frame clones alone and is incomplete. This table has roughly 250,000 clones, more than 75% appearing once. The sequencing input was peripheral blood. The receptors come from a woman aged 35 to 49 who had recovered from COVID-19. Each CDR3 is given with its conserved first and last residue. Fields, in order: CDR3 length, J gene, V gene, D gene, clone size, CDR3 DNA, CDR3 protein. A D gene is named only where the DNA matches it firmly. Where a row states a size, it is once, few, many or the class of an expanded clone; other rows omit it.

cdr3_length: 11; j_call: TRBJ1-1; v_call: TRBV20-1; d_call: NA; clone_size: once; cdr3_nt: TGCAGTGCTGCCCGGACAGCCGAAGCTTTCTTT; cdr3_aa: CSAARTAEAFF
cdr3_length: 13; j_call: TRBJ1-6; v_call: TRBV28; d_call: NA; clone_size: NA; cdr3_nt: TGTGCCAGCAGCCCGAGGGCCAATTCACCCCTCCACTTT; cdr3_aa: CASSPRANSPLHF
cdr3_length: 12; j_call: TRBJ2-7; v_call: TRBV6-2/TRBV6-3; d_call: NA; clone_size: NA; cdr3_nt: TGTGCCAGCGGCCGATCGGCCTACGAGCAGTACTTC; cdr3_aa: CASGRSAYEQYF
cdr3_length: 11; j_call: TRBJ2-5; v_call: TRBV6-2/TRBV6-3; d_call: NA; clone_size: NA; cdr3_nt: TGTGCCAGCAGTAACGGAGAGACCCAGTACTTC; cdr3_aa: CASSNGETQYF
cdr3_length: 20; j_call: TRBJ2-1; v_call: TRBV4-3; d_call: TRBD2; clone_size: NA; cdr3_nt: TGCGCCAGCAGCCAAGCCCGCGGGACTAGCGGGTGGGGGTCTTTCGGGGAGCAGTTCTTC; cdr3_aa: CASSQARGTSGWGSFGEQFF
cdr3_length: 15; j_call: TRBJ2-7; v_call: TRBV5-4; d_call: TRBD1; clone_size: NA; cdr3_nt: TGTGCCAGCAGCTTGAGGTCGGCAGGGGGCGTCGAGCAGTACTTC; cdr3_aa: CASSLRSAGGVEQYF
cdr3_length: 16; j_call: TRBJ2-1; v_call: TRBV7-2; d_call: NA; clone_size: NA; cdr3_nt: TGTGCCAGCAGCGGCCCACGGGGTGGAGGATACAATGAGCAGTTCTTC; cdr3_aa: CASSGPRGGGYNEQFF
cdr3_length: 15; j_call: TRBJ2-5; v_call: TRBV4-3; d_call: TRBD2; clone_size: once; cdr3_nt: TGCGCCAGCAGCCAAGGCCAGGCCGGGGGGGAGACCCAGTACTTC; cdr3_aa: CASSQGQAGGETQYF
cdr3_length: 15; j_call: TRBJ2-1; v_call: TRBV7-6; d_call: NA; clone_size: NA; cdr3_nt: TGTGCCAGCAGCTCCGCTGGCGGAACCTACAATGAGCAGTTCTTC; cdr3_aa: CASSSAGGTYNEQFF
cdr3_length: 18; j_call: TRBJ2-1; v_call: TRBV7-9; d_call: NA; clone_size: NA; cdr3_nt: TGTGCCAGCAGCCCCCCTTCAGGGGGCGGGGGCCGGAGCAATGAGCAGTTCTTC; cdr3_aa: CASSPPSGGGGRSNEQFF
cdr3_length: 18; j_call: TRBJ2-7; v_call: TRBV10-3; d_call: TRBD1; clone_size: NA; cdr3_nt: TGTGCCATCAGTGAGTCCGGAATTAACAGGGGCCGCCGCTACGAGCAGTACTTC; cdr3_aa: CAISESGINRGRRYEQYF
cdr3_length: 11; j_call: TRBJ2-3; v_call: TRBV30; d_call: NA; clone_size: NA; cdr3_nt: TGTGCCTGGAGTTCCTTAGATACGCAGTATTTT; cdr3_aa: CAWSSLDTQYF
cdr3_length: 16; j_call: TRBJ1-2; v_call: TRBV19; d_call: NA; clone_size: NA; cdr3_nt: TGTGCCAGTAGTATAGACCCAGGCAGGTCTAACTATGGCTACACCTTC; cdr3_aa: CASSIDPGRSNYGYTF
cdr3_length: 15; j_call: TRBJ1-1; v_call: TRBV27; d_call: TRBD1; clone_size: NA; cdr3_nt: TGTGCCAGCAGTTTATCAGGGGGCCTGAACACTGAAGCTTTCTTT; cdr3_aa: CASSLSGGLNTEAFF
cdr3_length: 14; j_call: TRBJ2-5; v_call: TRBV21-1; d_call: NA; clone_size: NA; cdr3_nt: TGTGCCAGCAGCAAAGCGGACAGGGTTGAGACCCAGTACTTC; cdr3_aa: CASSKADRVETQYF
cdr3_length: 13; j_call: TRBJ1-2; v_call: TRBV9; d_call: NA; clone_size: NA; cdr3_nt: TGTGCCAGCAGCATAGGTAGGGGCTATGGCTACACCTTC; cdr3_aa: CASSIGRGYGYTF
cdr3_length: 15; j_call: TRBJ2-1; v_call: TRBV9; d_call: NA; clone_size: once; cdr3_nt: TGTGCCAGCAGCGTAGGGCGGATCCCCTACAATGAGCAGTTCTTC; cdr3_aa: CASSVGRIPYNEQFF
cdr3_length: 14; j_call: TRBJ1-2; v_call: TRBV24-1; d_call: TRBD1; clone_size: once; cdr3_nt: TGTGCCACCCGCCCGACAGGGGGTAACTATGGCTACACCTTC; cdr3_aa: CATRPTGGNYGYTF
cdr3_length: 16; j_call: TRBJ2-1; v_call: TRBV4-3; d_call: NA; clone_size: NA; cdr3_nt: TGCGCCAGCAGCCAAGACGGCGTCGGGTCCTACAATGAGCAGTTCTTC; cdr3_aa: CASSQDGVGSYNEQFF
cdr3_length: 15; j_call: TRBJ2-3; v_call: TRBV30; d_call: NA; clone_size: NA; cdr3_nt: TGTGCCTGGACCCCGGGCCGGGGGGCTACAGATACGCAGTATTTT; cdr3_aa: CAWTPGRGATDTQYF
cdr3_length: 17; j_call: TRBJ2-1; v_call: TRBV3-1/TRBV3-2; d_call: NA; clone_size: once; cdr3_nt: TGTGCCAGCAGCCCGCCTAGCGCCGCGAGCTCCTACAATGAGCAGTTCTTC; cdr3_aa: CASSPPSAASSYNEQFF
cdr3_length: 14; j_call: TRBJ2-7; v_call: TRBV6-5; d_call: NA; clone_size: NA; cdr3_nt: TGTGCCAGCAGACTCCTAACAGGATCCTACGAGCAGTACTTC; cdr3_aa: CASRLLTGSYEQYF
cdr3_length: 14; j_call: TRBJ1-5; v_call: TRBV7-9; d_call: TRBD1; clone_size: NA; cdr3_nt: TGTGCCAGCAGTACAGGGGGTAACAATCAGCCCCAGCATTTT; cdr3_aa: CASSTGGNNQPQHF
cdr3_length: 12; j_call: TRBJ2-5; v_call: TRBV7-2; d_call: NA; clone_size: NA; cdr3_nt: TGTGCCAGCAGCCACGGGGGAGGGACCCAGTACTTC; cdr3_aa: CASSHGGGTQYF
cdr3_length: 16; j_call: TRBJ2-2; v_call: TRBV4-3; d_call: NA; clone_size: NA; cdr3_nt: TGCGCCAGCAGCCAATGGAGCGGAGCGAACACCGGGGAGCTGTTTTTT; cdr3_aa: CASSQWSGANTGELFF
cdr3_length: 14; j_call: TRBJ2-1; v_call: TRBV7-8; d_call: TRBD2; clone_size: NA; cdr3_nt: TGTGCCAGCAGGGAGCGGGAGGGAGGGAATGAGCAGTTCTTC; cdr3_aa: CASREREGGNEQFF
cdr3_length: 15; j_call: TRBJ1-2; v_call: TRBV19; d_call: NA; clone_size: NA; cdr3_nt: TGTGCCAGTAGTTGGGGGCAGGGGAATTACTATGGCTACACCTTC; cdr3_aa: CASSWGQGNYYGYTF
cdr3_length: 16; j_call: TRBJ1-1; v_call: TRBV18; d_call: NA; clone_size: NA; cdr3_nt: TGTGCCAGCTCACCAGGGCAGCCCCAAATGAACACTGAAGCTTTCTTT; cdr3_aa: CASSPGQPQMNTEAFF
cdr3_length: 15; j_call: TRBJ1-3; v_call: TRBV7-9; d_call: TRBD1; clone_size: NA; cdr3_nt: TGTGCCAGCAGCCAGGGGGGACAGGGTGGAAACACCATATATTTT; cdr3_aa: CASSQGGQGGNTIYF
cdr3_length: 18; j_call: TRBJ1-3; v_call: TRBV24-1; d_call: TRBD1; clone_size: few; cdr3_nt: TGTGCCACCAGTGACTCCGGGACAGGGGGCGGCCTGCCAAACACCATATATTTT; cdr3_aa: CATSDSGTGGGLPNTIYF
cdr3_length: 15; j_call: TRBJ1-4; v_call: TRBV7-2; d_call: NA; clone_size: once; cdr3_nt: TGTGCCAGCAGCTTACAGGCAGGGCCAAATGAAAAACTGTTTTTT; cdr3_aa: CASSLQAGPNEKLFF
cdr3_length: 16; j_call: TRBJ2-3; v_call: TRBV27; d_call: TRBD2; clone_size: NA; cdr3_nt: TGTGCCAGCAGTTTCTCTCTAGCGGGAAGGGGGGATACGCAGTATTTT; cdr3_aa: CASSFSLAGRGDTQYF
cdr3_length: 14; j_call: TRBJ1-1; v_call: TRBV6-5; d_call: NA; clone_size: NA; cdr3_nt: TGTGCCAGCAGTTACTCGGGGCAGGGCACTGAAGCTTTCTTT; cdr3_aa: CASSYSGQGTEAFF
cdr3_length: 16; j_call: TRBJ2-1; v_call: TRBV3-1/TRBV3-2; d_call: NA; clone_size: NA; cdr3_nt: TGTGCCAGCAGCCAAGTGGGGGCAGGGCACCTCAATGAGCAGTTCTTC; cdr3_aa: CASSQVGAGHLNEQFF
cdr3_length: 15; j_call: TRBJ1-1; v_call: TRBV30; d_call: TRBD1; clone_size: NA; cdr3_nt: TGTGCCTGGAGCCTAAACAGGGGGCGTCGAACTGAAGCTTTCTTT; cdr3_aa: CAWSLNRGRRTEAFF
cdr3_length: 19; j_call: TRBJ1-1; v_call: TRBV21-1; d_call: NA; clone_size: NA; cdr3_nt: TGTGCCAGCAGCAAAGTGGGCCGGCGTAGTTTGACTACAAGGTCTGAAGCTTTCTTT; cdr3_aa: CASSKVGRRSLTTRSEAFF
cdr3_length: 17; j_call: TRBJ2-3; v_call: TRBV9; d_call: TRBD2; clone_size: NA; cdr3_nt: TGTGCCAGCACCCGCGCGTTGGCGGGAGGGCGGGGGGATACGCAGTATTTT; cdr3_aa: CASTRALAGGRGDTQYF
cdr3_length: 18; j_call: TRBJ1-2; v_call: TRBV30; d_call: TRBD1; clone_size: few; cdr3_nt: TGTGCCTGGAGTCCACAGGGGGCCGGGTCACAAGCTAACTATGGCTACACCTTC; cdr3_aa: CAWSPQGAGSQANYGYTF
cdr3_length: 15; j_call: TRBJ2-5; v_call: TRBV4-3; d_call: TRBD1; clone_size: NA; cdr3_nt: TGCGCCAGCAGCAACCGACAGGGGGCGGGGGAGACCCAGTACTTC; cdr3_aa: CASSNRQGAGETQYF
cdr3_length: 12; j_call: TRBJ2-3; v_call: TRBV6-4; d_call: NA; clone_size: NA; cdr3_nt: TGTGCCAGCAGTGTTGGAGTGGATACGCAGTATTTT; cdr3_aa: CASSVGVDTQYF